The present TCR beta chain was sequenced within a study of cytomegalovirus exposure and HLA in healthy donors. PCR primers comprised 60 Vbeta and 13 Jbeta primers. Profiling relied on immunoSEQ multiplex PCR, and the TCRdb table lists in-frame clones only, not all of them. The data show around 160,000 clones, with about 64% seen just once and 1.3% to 1.5% held by the top ten. This clone was counted between two and nine times. V trimming: 6 bases; J trimming: 0 bases; junction bases outside the gene matches: 5. This CDR3 is 15 amino acids long. The germline V gene has CDR1 LNHDA and CDR2 SQIVND (reference sequence).

The TCR originated in a man aged 50 or older in good health and CMV-seronegative. The chain links TRBV19 to TRBJ2-7; 10 bases match TRBD2. The sample comprised PBMCs. DNA for the CDR3: TGTGCCAGTAGACTAGCGGGGCAGAGCTCCTACGAGCAGTACTTC. It is translated as CASRLAGQSSYEQYF.